One and the same sample provided the 20 T cell receptor beta chains below, sequenced in a study of OX40 agonist ivuxolimab in advanced cancers. Sequencing was performed with immunoSEQ multiplex PCR; in TCRdb, only in-frame clones are kept and a portion is missing. The sample lists 75,000 to 100,000 clones; roughly nine tenths were seen once. The sample consisted of CD4+ or CD8+ T cells sorted from blood, taken in a trial of the OX40 agonist ivuxolimab. All receptors derive from an adult with an advanced solid tumor such as melanoma, head and neck, liver or kidney cancer.

The V and J genes are TRBV16 and TRBJ1-4; no definite D call. V was cut by 0 bases and J by 8 bases, with 10 bases left in between. The germline CDR1 and CDR2 sequences are KGHSY and FQNENV. The CDR3 runs to 14 residues. CDR3 region: CASSQSPRGEKLFF. CDR3 DNA: TGTGCCAGCAGCCAATCCCCCAGAGGGGAAAAACTGTTTTTT.

The chain joins TRBV5-1 to TRBJ2-1; D is perhaps TRBD1 or TRBD2 (5 bases each). CDR3 length: 15 amino acids. Germline V gene sequence: CDR1 SGHRS, CDR2 YFSETQ. V lost 0 bases and J lost 9, with 16 bases in between. The CDR3 DNA follows: TGCGCCAGCAGCTTGGCCGGGACCGGCCTTCCTGAGCAGTTCTTC. Protein: CASSLAGTGLPEQFF. The whole variable domain, filled in from reference TRBV5-1 and TRBJ2-1, reads KAGVTQTPRYLIKTRGQQVTLSCSPISGHRSVSWYQQTPGQGLQFLFEYFSETQRNKGNFPGRFSGRQFSNSRSEMNVSTLELGDSALYLCASSLAGTGLPEQFFGPGTRLTVL.

The V gene is TRBV6-1, the J gene TRBJ1-1; the D is unclear. V was pared by 6 bases and J by 5 bases, with 10 bases between. There are 12 residues in the CDR3. CDR1 and CDR2 (germline): MNHNS, SASEGT. The CDR3 sequence is CASSIHETEAFF. The CDR3 DNA sequence: TGTGCCAGCAGCATACATGAGACTGAAGCTTTCTTT.

The chain uses TRBV28 and TRBJ2-5, with TRBD2 matching 7 bases. Germline V lookup: CDR1 MDHEN, CDR2 SYDVKM. With 8 bases clipped from V and 4 bases from J, the junction kept 10 bases outside the gene matches. The CDR3 is 14 amino acids. Here the CDR3 reads CASGPSGGVETQYF. The DNA for the CDR3 is TGTGCCAGCGGACCCTCGGGAGGAGTAGAGACCCAGTACTTC.

This chain connects TRBV21-1 to TRBJ2-2; TRBD1 was called by the table and not checked on the DNA. TRBV21-1 is annotated as a pseudogene. This CDR3 has 17 residues. Here the CDR3 DNA reads TGTGCCAGCAGCAAAGTGGGAAGGGGTCCGAACACCGGGGAGCTGTTTTTT. It translates to CASSKVGRGPNTGELFF.

CDR3 sequence: CASSPLRTGEETQYF. The CDR3 DNA is TGTGCCAGCTCACCACTTAGGACAGGGGAAGAGACCCAGTACTTC. The chain recombines TRBV18 with TRBJ2-5; 9 nucleotides match TRBD1. V lost 1 base, J lost 3 bases, and 3 bases stayed unmatched. Germline values: CDR1 KGHSH, CDR2 LQKENI. The CDR3 spans 15 residues.

The chain has TRBV9 and TRBJ2-3; 10 nucleotides agree with TRBD2. Trimming at V came to 4 bases and at J to 0 bases, leaving 5 bases not matched to a gene. Germline V gene data show CDR1 as SGDLS and CDR2 as YYNGEE. This CDR3 comprises 16 residues. The CDR3 sequence is CASSRTSGASTDTQYF. The CDR3 coding sequence is TGTGCCAGCAGCAGAACTAGCGGGGCTAGCACAGATACGCAGTATTTT.

The chain couples TRBV28 to TRBJ1-2; TRBD1 agrees at 7 bases. The CDR3 extends over 15 amino acids. The germline V gene has CDR1 MDHEN and CDR2 SYDVKM. With V trimmed by 5 bases and J by 5 bases, 11 bases remained unmatched. CDR3 amino acids: CASSPPDRVGYGYTF. In nucleotides, the CDR3 is TGTGCCAGCAGTCCCCCCGACAGGGTGGGTTATGGCTACACCTTC.

The CDR3 here is CASSRGGNEKLFF. DNA of the CDR3: TGTGCCAGCAGTCGGGGGGGTAATGAAAAACTGTTTTTT. This rearrangement joins TRBV28 to TRBJ1-4, with D maybe TRBD1 (5 bases). The CDR3 is 13 residues long. V dropped 5 bases and J dropped 4 bases, with 8 bases sitting between them. Germline V gene lookup returns CDR1 MDHEN and CDR2 SYDVKM. The full variable domain, with the rest looked up from reference TRBV28 and TRBJ1-4, is DVKVTQSSRYLVKRTGEKVFLECVQDMDHENMFWYRQDPGLGLRLIYFSYDVKMKEKGDIPEGYSVSREKKERFSLILESASTNQTSMYLCASSRGGNEKLFFGSGTQLSVL.

The chain recombines TRBV5-1 with TRBJ1-4, with D possibly being TRBD1 (5 bases). V was shortened by 6 bases and J by 7 bases, with 13 bases between the two germline ends. The CDR3 loop spans 13 amino acids. CDR1 is SGHRS, CDR2 YFSETQ, per germline. The CDR3 loop reads CASMGQGGEKLFF. The CDR3 bases are TGCGCCAGCATGGGCCAGGGTGGTGAAAAACTGTTTTTT. Full variable domain (missing parts from reference TRBV5-1 and TRBJ1-4): KAGVTQTPRYLIKTRGQQVTLSCSPISGHRSVSWYQQTPGQGLQFLFEYFSETQRNKGNFPGRFSGRQFSNSRSEMNVSTLELGDSALYLCASMGQGGEKLFFGSGTQLSVL.

J is TRBJ2-5 and V is TRBV5-5; D not certain. Per germline, CDR1 SGHKS and CDR2 YYEKEE (reference sequence). This CDR3 spans 13 amino acids. Trimming stripped 5 bases from V and 5 bases from J, with 13 bases between. This CDR3 reads CASSPTPGETQYF. As DNA, the CDR3 is TGTGCCAGCAGTCCGACCCCTGGGGAGACCCAGTACTTC. Based on the CDR3 plus reference TRBV5-5 and TRBJ2-5, the full variable domain is DAGVTQSPTHLIKTRGQQVTLRCSPISGHKSVSWYQQVLGQGPQFIFQYYEKEERGRGNFPDRFSARQFPNYSSELNVNALLLGDSALYLCASSPTPGETQYFGPGTRLLVL.

The V call is TRBV4-2, the J call TRBJ2-1, with TRBD2 as a possible D gene (5 bases). Germline loops: CDR1 LGHNA, CDR2 YNFKEQ. Trimming removed 7 bases from V and 9 bases from J, with 13 bases in between. The CDR3 extends over 12 amino acids. CDR3 region: CASNGGLGEQFF. CDR3 DNA: TGTGCCAGCAATGGAGGCCTCGGTGAGCAGTTCTTC.

This clone showed up just a few times. The V gene is TRBV4-2, the J gene TRBJ2-5, with 11 bases matching TRBD2. V lost 1 base and J lost 0; bases outside the gene matches: 4. Germline values: CDR1 LGHNA, CDR2 YNFKEQ. The CDR3 is 17 amino acids. The CDR3 reads CASSQGLAGGYQETQYF. CDR3 nucleotides: TGTGCCAGCAGCCAAGGGCTAGCGGGAGGCTACCAAGAGACCCAGTACTTC.

CDR3 sequence: CASSRRQGNGANVLTF. The CDR3, as DNA: TGTGCCAGCAGCCGCCGTCAGGGTAACGGGGCCAACGTCCTGACTTTC. V is TRBV4-2 and J is TRBJ2-6, with D possibly being TRBD1 (5 bases). The CDR3 is 16 amino acids. Deletions cut 4 bases from V and 4 bases from J, with 14 bases between. The germline V gene encodes CDR1 LGHNA and CDR2 YNFKEQ.

The chain carries TRBV4-2 and TRBJ2-2; tentative D call: TRBD1 (6 bases). The CDR3 spans 17 residues. The V end was cut by 1 base, the J end by 6 bases, with 18 bases between. Germline CDR1 reads LGHNA; CDR2 reads YNFKEQ. As DNA, the CDR3 is TGTGCCAGCAGCCAAGCCCCCAGGGGACCCACAGCCGGGGAGCTGTTTTTT. Its translation is CASSQAPRGPTAGELFF.

The genes are TRBV5-4 and TRBJ2-7; D unresolved. The CDR3 is 15 amino acids. The ends were cut back, 4 bases at V and 4 bases at J, with 18 bases in the middle. Germline V lookup: CDR1 SGHNT, CDR2 YYREEE (reference sequence). The CDR3 loop is CASSRGTEDGYEQYF. The CDR3, as DNA: TGTGCCAGCAGCAGAGGCACAGAGGATGGGTACGAGCAGTACTTC.

The rearrangement joins TRBV7-2 to TRBJ2-2, with 7 bases that match TRBD1. J was trimmed by 6 bases and V by 2 bases; bases with no gene match: 6. The V gene's germline CDR1 is SGHTA and CDR2 FQGNSA. This CDR3 is 15 amino acids long. Here the CDR3 reads CASSLQTGPAGELFF. For the CDR3, the DNA is TGTGCCAGCAGCTTACAGACAGGGCCCGCCGGGGAGCTGTTTTTT.

This clone was detected only a few times. The chain combines TRBV4-2 with TRBJ1-5, with D possibly TRBD1 on 6 matching bases. V gave up 4 bases and J gave up 4 bases, with 17 bases separating them. The CDR3 spans 16 residues. CDR1 is LGHNA, CDR2 YNFKEQ, per germline. CDR3 in DNA: TGTGCCAGCAGCCCCTCACACAGGACAGAGAATCAGCCCCAGCATTTT. Its translation is CASSPSHRTENQPQHF.

The rearrangement links TRBV6-1 to TRBJ2-2, with a tentative D call TRBD1 (7 bases). The ends were cut back, 3 bases at V and 3 bases at J, with 17 bases in the middle. Per the germline V gene, CDR1 is MNHNS and CDR2 is SASEGT. The CDR3 length is 17 residues. CDR3 DNA: TGTGCCAGCAGTGATGTATACAGGGGACTTCACACCGGGGAGCTGTTTTTT. Its translation: CASSDVYRGLHTGELFF.

Only a few counts were recorded for this clone. CDR3 sequence (DNA): TGTGCCAGCAGGCCTAGAAGTTCCCGGGAGCTGTTTTTT. Protein product: CASRPRSSRELFF. The J gene is TRBJ2-2, the V gene TRBV7-9; no firm D call. Germline-derived CDR1 and CDR2 are SEHNR and FQNEAQ (reference sequence). The CDR3 has 13 residues. The germline V and J ends were trimmed by 6 bases and 9 bases, with 14 bases remaining between them.